This T cell receptor beta chain originates from a study of Graves' ophthalmopathy and Graves' hyperthyroidism. Whole-study results and caveats: Blood also carried most expanded thyroid clonotypes exceeding 0.001 frequency. Between ophthalmopathy and stable hyperthyroidism, a 13-signature model drew a separation with around 86% sensitivity and around 80% specificity.

Beta-chain TCR CDR3 regions were amplified from RNA transcripts. First-round RT-PCR employed HTBI primers, with a second-round multiplex PCR after it. TCRdb reprocessed the multiplex PCR reads with MiXCR, giving one entry per CDR3 protein. The data hold 900,000 to 1,200,000 distinct CDR3 sequences, with less than 45% observed a single time. Germline CDR1 is SGDLS and CDR2 is YYNGEE. The CDR3 contains 12 residues. Trimming shortened V by 3 bases and J by 9 bases, and 12 bases separated the two germline ends. Researchers turned away patients with other autoimmune diseases, uncontrolled infections, pregnancy or lactation. This clonotype was seen only a few times. Its antigen remains unknown.

The J gene is TRBJ1-1, the V gene TRBV9; D ambiguous. The sequenced sample consisted of peripheral blood or thyroid tissue (not recorded which). This TCR was sampled from an adult man with Graves' hyperthyroidism. The CDR3 is CASSDAIGKAFF. In DNA, the CDR3 is TGTGCCAGCAGCGATGCGATCGGCAAAGCTTTCTTT.